Each of the 20 T cell receptor beta chains below was sequenced from the same sample in a study of T cell responses to AZD1222 COVID-19 vaccine. Here immunoSEQ multiplex PCR was the method, and the copy in TCRdb shows in-frame clones only, minus some. In the table there are 140,000 or so clones, roughly nine tenths of which are singletons. Sequenced here: peripheral blood, sampled 28 days after the second AZD1222 dose. The receptors derive from an adult who received the AZD1222 COVID-19 vaccine.

This chain joins TRBV14 and TRBJ2-7; D remains unclear. Germline CDR1 is SGHDN and CDR2 is FVKESK. V was shortened by 10 bases and J by 2 bases, with 12 bases between the two germline ends. The CDR3 is made up of 12 amino acids. The CDR3 loop reads CATVGYAYEQYF. For the CDR3, the DNA is TGTGCCACAGTGGGGTATGCCTACGAGCAGTACTTC.

V usage is TRBV24-1 and J usage is TRBJ1-5; TRBD1 is a possible D gene (5 bases). The CDR3 runs to 17 residues. V lost 2 bases and J lost 1, with 14 bases in between. In germline, CDR1 is KGHDR, CDR2 SFDVKD. The CDR3 reads CATSDSQGGGSNQPQHF. The CDR3 region has the DNA TGTGCCACCAGTGATTCCCAGGGAGGTGGAAGCAATCAGCCCCAGCATTTT.

The chain combines TRBV6-2 or TRBV6-3 with TRBJ2-7, with unresolved D. The CDR3 has 14 residues. Trimming removed 2 bases at V and 0 bases at J, with 8 bases between. Germline loops: CDR1 MNHEY, CDR2 SVGEGT. The CDR3 coding sequence is TGTGCCAGCAGTTACGAGGAAAGCTCCTACGAGCAGTACTTC. This codes for CASSYEESSYEQYF.

V is TRBV7-2 and J is TRBJ2-5; no definite D call. V lost 1 base and J lost 5, with 8 bases in between. Germline V gene sequence: CDR1 SGHTA, CDR2 FQGNSA. This CDR3 contains 13 residues. This CDR3 reads CASSLVGDETQYF. The CDR3 nucleotides read TGTGCCAGCAGCTTAGTGGGTGACGAGACCCAGTACTTC.

This clone was recorded a few times. This chain connects TRBV7-8 to TRBJ2-5; D might be TRBD2 (7 bases). This CDR3 has 15 residues. Trimming removed 5 bases at V and 5 bases at J, with 18 bases between. Germline CDR1 SGHVS, CDR2 FQNEAQ. DNA for the CDR3: TGTGCCAGCAGCCGAGGGGGGGCGGAGAGGGAGACCCAGTACTTC. Translation gives CASSRGGAERETQYF.

This clone was counted a single time. The V gene is TRBV19, the J gene TRBJ1-5; 8 bases line up with TRBD1. Unmatched junction bases numbered 5, after V lost 5 bases and J lost 2 bases. The CDR3 has 15 residues. The germline V gene has CDR1 LNHDA and CDR2 SQIVND (reference sequence). The CDR3 sequence is CASSAPGQGNQPQHF. CDR3 sequence (DNA): TGTGCCAGTAGTGCGCCGGGACAGGGCAATCAGCCCCAGCATTTT.

This clone was observed a single time. The DNA is omitted, as the CDR3 cannot be located on it reliably, and the CDR3 follows TCRdb's listing. The chain has TRBV28 and TRBJ2-1; the D segment call TRBD1 is taken from the table without a DNA check. The CDR3 contains 14 residues when both ends are counted. Germline CDR1 reads MDHEN; CDR2 reads SYDVKM. The CDR3 protein is CASSFGPGGNEQFF.

The V and J genes are TRBV19 and TRBJ2-7; D might be TRBD2 (5 bases). The CDR3 is made up of 14 amino acids. The germline V and J ends were trimmed by 5 bases and 5 bases, with 16 bases remaining between them. Germline V gives CDR1 LNHDA, CDR2 SQIVND (reference sequence). The CDR3 DNA is TGTGCCAGTAGTTCCCAACTAGGTGTCCACGAGCAGTACTTC. Amino acid sequence: CASSSQLGVHEQYF.

The chain employs TRBV6-5 and TRBJ1-2; tentative D call: TRBD1 (6 bases). Germline lookup yields CDR1 MNHEY and CDR2 SVGAGI. The CDR3 has 13 amino acids. Trimming left V 8 bases short and J 4 bases short, with 14 bases between. The DNA for the CDR3 is TGTGCCAGCCGTCTTGGGGGCCGCTATGGCTACACCTTC. Its translation is CASRLGGRYGYTF.

J is TRBJ1-4 and V is TRBV5-1, with 8 bases that match TRBD1. The CDR3 sequence is 15 residues long. With V trimmed by 3 bases and J by 4 bases, 5 bases remained unmatched. Germline V gives CDR1 SGHRS, CDR2 YFSETQ. CDR3 nucleotides: TGCGCCAGCAGCTCAGGACAGGGCGGTAATGAAAAACTGTTTTTT. It encodes CASSSGQGGNEKLFF.

DNA for the CDR3: TGTGCCAGCAGATCGACAGGAGGAGCTAACTATGGCTACACCTTC. Translating gives CASRSTGGANYGYTF. The V and J genes are TRBV28 and TRBJ1-2; D perhaps matches TRBD1 (6 bases). Germline assignment: CDR1 MDHEN and CDR2 SYDVKM. Trimming took 6 bases from V and 0 from J, leaving 14 bases between them. This CDR3 contains 15 residues.

The chain has TRBV4-2 and TRBJ2-1, with no clear D. Germline CDR1 LGHNA, CDR2 YNFKEQ. The V end lost 0 bases, the J end lost 3 bases, and 3 bases lay between the germline ends. The CDR3 is made up of 13 amino acids. CDR3 DNA: TGTGCCAGCAGCCAAGACTACTACAATGAGCAGTTCTTC. This gives the protein CASSQDYYNEQFF.

The V and J genes are TRBV19 and TRBJ1-1, with TRBD1 as a possible D gene (5 bases). Germline lookup yields CDR1 LNHDA and CDR2 SQIVND (reference sequence). Between the trimmed V and J ends, which lost 5 bases and 2 bases, there was a span of 15 bases. The CDR3 is made up of 15 amino acids. The CDR3 sequence: CASSEIGAPNTEAFF. In DNA form, the CDR3 reads TGTGCCAGTAGTGAGATAGGGGCCCCTAACACTGAAGCTTTCTTT. Using reference TRBV19 and TRBJ1-1 for the parts outside the CDR3, the full variable domain is DGGITQSPKYLFRKEGQNVTLSCEQNLNHDAMYWYRQDPGQGLRLIYYSQIVNDFQKGDIAEGYSVSREKKESFPLTVTSAQKNPTAFYLCASSEIGAPNTEAFFGQGTRLTVV.

The chain couples TRBV7-2 to TRBJ1-1; D remains ambiguous. The CDR3 is 13 amino acids. CDR1 and CDR2 from the germline V gene are SGHTA and FQGNSA. Trimming removed 1 base from V and 6 bases from J, with 9 bases in between. Here the CDR3 reads CASSLDRGSEAFF. In nucleotides, the CDR3 is TGTGCCAGCAGCTTAGACCGCGGCTCTGAAGCTTTCTTT.

This rearrangement joins TRBV29-1 to TRBJ2-5; TRBD1 matches 8 bases. Per the germline V gene, CDR1 is SQVTM and CDR2 is ANQGSEA. The CDR3 loop spans 12 amino acids. The ends lost 7 bases at V and 2 bases at J; junction bases unmatched: 3. CDR3 nucleotides: TGCAGCGCTGGACAGGGACAAGAGACCCAGTACTTC. Amino acids: CSAGQGQETQYF.

The chain joins TRBV4-3 to TRBJ1-4; TRBD1 might be the D (5 bases). The length of the CDR3 is 14 residues. Trimming cost V 1 base and J 8 bases, with 11 bases left between them. CDR1 and CDR2 (germline): LGHNA, YSLEER. The CDR3 protein is CASSQGGSQEKLFF. DNA of the CDR3: TGCGCCAGCAGCCAAGGGGGGAGTCAGGAAAAACTGTTTTTT.

V gene TRBV13 combines with J gene TRBJ1-3; D is unresolved. Germline values: CDR1 PRHDT, CDR2 FYEKMQ (reference sequence). The V end lost 4 bases, the J end lost 4 bases, and 14 bases lay between the germline ends. The CDR3 runs 15 residues. CDR3 sequence reads: CASSSGWSSGNTIYF. The CDR3 DNA sequence: TGTGCCAGCAGCTCCGGTTGGAGCTCCGGAAACACCATATATTTT.

CDR3 nucleotide sequence: TGCGCCAGCAGCTTGGGAGCGGGAGGTCCTAGCGAGCAGTACTTC. Translation gives CASSLGAGGPSEQYF. The genes are TRBV5-1 and TRBJ2-7, with 9 positions matching TRBD2. The CDR3 loop spans 15 amino acids. Germline loops: CDR1 SGHRS, CDR2 YFSETQ. Trimming cost V 0 bases and J 6 bases; bases outside gene matches: 7.

The V gene is TRBV5-1, the J gene TRBJ2-5; tentative D call: TRBD2 (6 bases). Trimming took off 1 base at V and 4 bases at J, with 11 bases between the two ends. CDR3 length equals 14 residues. The germline V gene encodes CDR1 SGHRS and CDR2 YFSETQ. CDR3 nucleotides: TGCGCCAGCAGCTTGTGGGGGGTTGTAGAGACCCAGTACTTC. It yields the protein CASSLWGVVETQYF.

This rearrangement joins TRBV19 to TRBJ1-3; D perhaps matches TRBD1 (5 bases). Germline lookup yields CDR1 LNHDA and CDR2 SQIVND (reference sequence). The CDR3 sequence is 15 residues long. The ends were cut back, 6 bases at V and 0 bases at J, with 12 bases in the middle. The CDR3: CASSFGGNSGNTIYF. DNA of the CDR3: TGTGCCAGTAGCTTTGGGGGAAACTCTGGAAACACCATATATTTT.